The T cell receptor (beta chain) described here comes from a study of cytomegalovirus exposure and HLA in healthy donors. The overall study: The study placed 70% to 90% of its approximately 400 genotyped donors in the Caucasian-associated ancestry cluster.

Study findings and constraints: In a later analysis, a missense DCLRE1C variant was linked to TCR beta V- and J-gene trimming. Within the data, a cluster of highly shared sequence variants was likely a sequencing artifact.

It was with 60 Vbeta and 13 Jbeta primers that the PCR ran. Produced via immunoSEQ multiplex PCR; TCRdb's table is partial and in-frame only. Of 130,000 to 150,000 clones listed, roughly 80% are singletons. Healthy individuals who donated bone marrow served as the donors. On this clone: Its antigen remains unknown.

CDR1 MNHEY and CDR2 SVGAGI come from the germline V gene. The CDR3 contains 14 residues. Trimming cost V 6 bases and J 6 bases, with 17 bases left between them. The chain recombines TRBV6-5 with TRBJ2-5; possible D gene TRBD1, 6 bases. The TCR originated in a woman aged 35 to 49 in good health and CMV-seropositive. The sequenced material came from PBMCs. DNA for the CDR3: TGTGCCAGCAGCAGGCCAGGGGTTTTCCAGACCCAGTACTTC. Translating gives CASSRPGVFQTQYF.